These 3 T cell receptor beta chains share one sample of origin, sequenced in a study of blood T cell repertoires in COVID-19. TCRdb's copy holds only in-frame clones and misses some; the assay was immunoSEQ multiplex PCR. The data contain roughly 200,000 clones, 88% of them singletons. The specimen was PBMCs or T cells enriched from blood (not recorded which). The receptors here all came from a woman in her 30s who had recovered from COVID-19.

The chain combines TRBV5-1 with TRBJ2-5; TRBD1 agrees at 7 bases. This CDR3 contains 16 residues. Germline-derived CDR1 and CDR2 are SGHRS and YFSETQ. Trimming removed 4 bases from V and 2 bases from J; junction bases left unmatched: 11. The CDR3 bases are TGCGCCAGCAGCCCAAATCCGGGACAGCGACAAGAGACCCAGTACTTC. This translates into CASSPNPGQRQETQYF.

The CDR3 region has the DNA TGTGCCAGCTCAACTTCCGCTCAGGGGGGCATTCAGTACTTC. Its protein is CASSTSAQGGIQYF. The genes are TRBV18 and TRBJ2-4; tentative D call: TRBD1 (7 bases). CDR1 is KGHSH and CDR2 is LQKENI in the germline V gene. This CDR3 has 14 amino acids. V lost 5 bases, J lost 9 bases, and 17 bases lay in between.

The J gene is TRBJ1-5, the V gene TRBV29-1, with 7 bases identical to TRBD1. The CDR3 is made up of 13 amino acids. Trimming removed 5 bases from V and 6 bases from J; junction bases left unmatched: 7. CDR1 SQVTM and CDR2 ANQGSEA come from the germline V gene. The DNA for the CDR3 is TGCAGCGTTCGACAGGGAGGAGGTCAGCCCCAGCATTTT. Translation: CSVRQGGGQPQHF.